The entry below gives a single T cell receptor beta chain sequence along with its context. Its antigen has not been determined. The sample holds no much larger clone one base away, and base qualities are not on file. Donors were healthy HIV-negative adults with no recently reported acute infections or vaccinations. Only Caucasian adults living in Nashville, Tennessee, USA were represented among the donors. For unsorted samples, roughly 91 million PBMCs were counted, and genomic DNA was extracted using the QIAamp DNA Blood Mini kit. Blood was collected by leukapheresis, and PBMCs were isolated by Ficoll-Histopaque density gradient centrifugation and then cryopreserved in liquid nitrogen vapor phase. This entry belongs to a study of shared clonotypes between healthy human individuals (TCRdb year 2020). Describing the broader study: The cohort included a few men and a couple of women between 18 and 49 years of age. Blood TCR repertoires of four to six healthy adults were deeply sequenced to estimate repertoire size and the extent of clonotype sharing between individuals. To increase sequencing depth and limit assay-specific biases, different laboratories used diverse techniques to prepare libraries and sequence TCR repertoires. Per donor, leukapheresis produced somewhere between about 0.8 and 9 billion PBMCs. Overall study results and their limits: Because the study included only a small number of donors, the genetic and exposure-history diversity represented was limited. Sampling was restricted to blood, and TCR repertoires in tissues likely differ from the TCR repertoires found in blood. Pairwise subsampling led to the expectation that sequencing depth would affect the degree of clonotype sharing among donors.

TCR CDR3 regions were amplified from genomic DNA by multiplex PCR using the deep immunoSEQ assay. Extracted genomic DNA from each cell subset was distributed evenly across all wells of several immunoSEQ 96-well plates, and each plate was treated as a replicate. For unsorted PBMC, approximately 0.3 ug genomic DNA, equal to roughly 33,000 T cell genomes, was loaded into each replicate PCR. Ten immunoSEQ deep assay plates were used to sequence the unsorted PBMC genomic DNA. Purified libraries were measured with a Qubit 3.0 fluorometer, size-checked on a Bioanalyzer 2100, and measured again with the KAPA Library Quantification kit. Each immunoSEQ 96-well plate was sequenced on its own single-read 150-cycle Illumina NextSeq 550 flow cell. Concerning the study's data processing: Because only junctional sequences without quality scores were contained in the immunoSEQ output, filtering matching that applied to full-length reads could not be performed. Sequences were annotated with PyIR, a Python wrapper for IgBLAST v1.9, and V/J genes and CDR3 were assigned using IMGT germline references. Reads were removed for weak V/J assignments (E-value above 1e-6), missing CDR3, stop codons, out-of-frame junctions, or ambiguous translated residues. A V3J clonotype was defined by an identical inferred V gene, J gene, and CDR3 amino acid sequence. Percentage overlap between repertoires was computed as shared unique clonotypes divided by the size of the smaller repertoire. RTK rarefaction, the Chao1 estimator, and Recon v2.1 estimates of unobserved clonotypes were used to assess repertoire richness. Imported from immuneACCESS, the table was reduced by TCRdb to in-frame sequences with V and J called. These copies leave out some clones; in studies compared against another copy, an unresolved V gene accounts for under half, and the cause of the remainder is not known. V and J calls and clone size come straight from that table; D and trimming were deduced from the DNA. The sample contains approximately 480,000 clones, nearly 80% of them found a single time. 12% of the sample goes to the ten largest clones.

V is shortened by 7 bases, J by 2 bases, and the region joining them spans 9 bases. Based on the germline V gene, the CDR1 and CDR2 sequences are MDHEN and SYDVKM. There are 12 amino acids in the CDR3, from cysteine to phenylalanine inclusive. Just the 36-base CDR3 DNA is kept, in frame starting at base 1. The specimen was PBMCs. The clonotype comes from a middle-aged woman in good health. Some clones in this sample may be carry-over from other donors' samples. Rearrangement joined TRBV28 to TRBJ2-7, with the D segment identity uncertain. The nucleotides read TGTGCCAGCACCCTAAACACCTACGAGCAGTACTTC. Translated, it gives CASTLNTYEQYF.